Each of the 28 T cell receptor beta chains below was sequenced from the same sample in a study of monozygotic twins with inflammatory bowel disease. TCRdb reprocessed the 5' RACE reads; each CDR3 protein has one entry and no DNA is given. The sample totals hundreds of thousands of distinct CDR3 sequences; its top ten clones hold 2.4%. Sequencing was performed on blood. The receptor source for this set is a human donor with ulcerative colitis or Crohn's disease, or a healthy co-twin of an affected twin (not recorded which).

The rearrangement links TRBV10-3 to TRBJ2-5. Germline V gene sequence: CDR1 ENHRY, CDR2 SYGVKD. This CDR3 has 13 residues. The CDR3 protein is CAISESRDETQYF.

The genes are TRBV7-8 and TRBJ2-5. Germline CDR1 reads SGHVS; CDR2 reads FQNEAQ. There are 16 residues in the CDR3. CDR3 sequence reads: CASSARPTVAVETQYF.

The V call is TRBV18, the J call TRBJ2-3; TCRdb proposes TRBD2, but this gene call is untestable without DNA. Germline V lookup: CDR1 KGHSH, CDR2 LQKENI. The CDR3 sequence is 19 residues long. The chain's CDR3 is CASSLRGTSGSRSTDTQYF.

The chain recombines TRBV10-3 with TRBJ2-1; TCRdb reports TRBD1, a call that lacks DNA to check it against. Germline CDR1 reads ENHRY; CDR2 reads SYGVKD. This CDR3 is 15 amino acids long. The chain's CDR3 is CAISSGTGGFNEQFF.

The J gene is TRBJ1-3, the V gene TRBV7-2; the D call of TRBD1 rests on TCRdb alone, since no DNA is present to check it. Per germline, CDR1 SGHTA and CDR2 FQGNSA. The CDR3 has 15 amino acids. CDR3 sequence reads: CASSGTAAPGNTIYF.

CDR3 region: CSAGGGDTQYF. This chain joins TRBV20-1 and TRBJ2-3; TCRdb lists TRBD2, though no DNA is available to test this call. The CDR3 loop spans 11 amino acids. Germline CDR1 and CDR2: DFQATT and SNEGSKA (reference sequence).

The genes are TRBV5-1 and TRBJ2-2. The CDR3 is 13 residues long. CDR1 SGHRS and CDR2 YFSETQ come from the germline V gene. CDR3 in amino acids: CASSLAWIGELFF.

This chain uses TRBV19 with TRBJ1-3. The CDR3 has 17 residues. Germline loops: CDR1 LNHDA, CDR2 SQIVND (reference sequence). CDR3 region: CASSIAGPSLSGNTIYF.

The CDR3 loop is CASSLWERSYEQYF. This rearrangement joins TRBV5-1 to TRBJ2-7. The CDR3 covers 14 residues. Germline assignment: CDR1 SGHRS and CDR2 YFSETQ.

J is TRBJ1-2 and V is TRBV29-1; with no DNA, the TCRdb D assignment of TRBD1 cannot be verified. Germline CDR1 SQVTM, CDR2 ANQGSEA. The CDR3 has 14 residues. The chain's CDR3 is CSVDRDRGGFGYTF.

This CDR3 is CASSYSTMDYGYTF. The V gene is TRBV6-5, the J gene TRBJ1-2. The CDR3 consists of 14 residues. In germline, CDR1 is MNHEY, CDR2 SVGAGI.

V gene TRBV7-2 combines with J gene TRBJ2-7; TCRdb calls TRBD1, which cannot be checked without DNA. Germline V gene sequence: CDR1 SGHTA, CDR2 FQGNSA. The CDR3 loop spans 14 amino acids. CDR3 in amino acids: CASSPPGFPYEQYF.

This chain uses TRBV6-1 with TRBJ2-7. CDR3 length equals 13 residues. Germline V gene lookup returns CDR1 MNHNS and CDR2 SASEGT. The CDR3: CASSQVVGYEQYF.

The gene calls are TRBV7-2 and TRBJ1-1. Looked up from germline, CDR1 is SGHTA and CDR2 is FQGNSA. CDR3 size: 14 residues. Here the CDR3 reads CASSLARGNTEAFF.

The chain joins TRBV5-1 to TRBJ1-1; TCRdb names TRBD1, which stays unverified in the absence of DNA. CDR1 is SGHRS and CDR2 is YFSETQ in the germline V gene. This CDR3 has 14 residues. This chain's CDR3 is CASSTGQGRTEAFF.

The chain couples TRBV4-1 to TRBJ1-1; TCRdb designates TRBD1, a call that cannot be tested without DNA. In germline, CDR1 is MGHRA, CDR2 YSYEKL. There are 15 residues in the CDR3. The CDR3 protein is CASSQDRGAGTEAFF.

V gene TRBV29-1 combines with J gene TRBJ2-7; as DNA is missing, the TRBD1 call by TCRdb cannot be tested. CDR3 size: 13 residues. Germline assignment: CDR1 SQVTM and CDR2 ANQGSEA. The CDR3: CSVTGENRYEQYF.

V usage is TRBV7-8 and J usage is TRBJ1-1. The germline V gene encodes CDR1 SGHVS and CDR2 FQNEAQ. The CDR3 has 15 residues. The CDR3: CASSLLGRTNTEAFF. Looking up the rest from reference TRBV7-8 and TRBJ1-1 gives the full variable domain: GAGVSQSPRYKVAKRGQDVALRCDPISGHVSLFWYQQALGQGPEFLTYFQNEAQLDKSGLPSDRFFAERPEGSVSTLKIQRTQQEDSAVYLCASSLLGRTNTEAFFGQGTRLTVV.

The V gene is TRBV4-3, the J gene TRBJ2-3; TCRdb's D gene call, TRBD1, goes unchecked for lack of DNA. This CDR3 is built from 17 residues. Germline V gene sequence: CDR1 LGHNA, CDR2 YSLEER. CDR3 region: CASSQAPWGSKGDTQYF.

The chain carries TRBV4-3 and TRBJ2-7; TCRdb names TRBD1, which stays unverified in the absence of DNA. In germline, CDR1 is LGHNA, CDR2 YSLEER. CDR3 length: 16 amino acids. Here the CDR3 reads CASSQDGTGNSYEQYF.

The chain is built from TRBV20-1 and TRBJ2-1; lacking DNA, the TRBD2 call made by TCRdb goes unchecked. The CDR3 runs to 12 residues. Germline CDR1 DFQATT, CDR2 SNEGSKA (reference sequence). CDR3 in amino acids: CSALRRDNEQFF.

V gene TRBV18 combines with J gene TRBJ2-7; the D gene TCRdb calls, TRBD2, cannot be checked with no DNA. This CDR3 contains 14 residues. The germline CDR1 and CDR2 sequences are KGHSH and LQKENI. The CDR3 region is CASSPPGTAGEQYF.

The chain has TRBV12-3 or TRBV12-4 and TRBJ2-1; TCRdb proposes TRBD2, but this gene call is untestable without DNA. CDR3 length: 16 amino acids. The CDR3: CASSLGLAGQRDEQFF.

The chain links TRBV28 to TRBJ2-4; TCRdb outputs TRBD1, but without DNA this stays unchecked. The CDR3 sequence is 16 residues long. Per the germline V gene, CDR1 is MDHEN and CDR2 is SYDVKM. The CDR3 region is CASSFPGSLAKNIQYF.

This CDR3 reads CASSQTSGGPSYEQYF. This rearrangement joins TRBV4-2 to TRBJ2-7; with no DNA, the TCRdb D assignment of TRBD2 cannot be verified. CDR1 LGHNA and CDR2 YNFKEQ come from the germline V gene. The CDR3 runs 16 residues.

J is TRBJ2-3 and V is TRBV5-6. The CDR3 contains 14 residues. The germline V gene encodes CDR1 SGHDT and CDR2 YYEEEE. The CDR3 sequence: CASSVGRSADTQYF.

The gene calls are TRBV5-1 and TRBJ1-1; TCRdb proposes TRBD1, but this gene call is untestable without DNA. The CDR3 consists of 16 residues. The V gene's germline CDR1 is SGHRS and CDR2 YFSETQ. The CDR3 loop reads CASRNPGQGRQTEAFF.

This chain connects TRBV10-3 to TRBJ2-3; TCRdb calls TRBD1, which cannot be checked without DNA. The CDR3 consists of 15 residues. Germline V gene lookup returns CDR1 ENHRY and CDR2 SYGVKD. CDR3 sequence reads: CAISSGAASTDTQYF.